This is a list of T cell receptor beta chains from one sample in a study of beta chain features in type 1 diabetes. Assay: immunoSEQ multiplex PCR; the TCRdb copy retains only in-frame clones and omits some. The table lists 200,000 to 300,000 clones, about 63% of them singletons. The specimen was naive CD4+ T cells from blood. These receptors came from a man aged 25 to 40 in good health. Both conserved end residues are part of each CDR3. Fields, in order: D gene, J gene, clone size, V gene, CDR3 protein, CDR3 DNA. The D gene is left open where the match is weak. A row's size may be missing; if present it is once, few, many or a size class.

>TRBD1|TRBJ2-1|.|TRBV28
CASRGQGINEQFF
TGTGCCAGCAGAGGACAGGGGATCAATGAGCAGTTCTTC
>TRBD1|TRBJ1-2|.|TRBV15
CATSRLGTGGMDGYTF
TGTGCCACCAGCAGACTTGGGACAGGGGGAATGGATGGCTACACCTTC
>.|TRBJ2-5|.|TRBV10-3
CAISESRVGNMETQYF
TGTGCCATCAGTGAGTCGCGGGTTGGGAACATGGAGACCCAGTACTTC
>.|TRBJ1-1|.|TRBV30
CAWRGKNTEAFF
TGTGCCTGGAGAGGCAAAAACACTGAAGCTTTCTTT
>.|TRBJ2-5|.|TRBV29-1
CSVGRNEETQYF
TGCAGCGTTGGGCGGAATGAAGAGACCCAGTACTTC
>.|TRBJ2-1|.|TRBV11-2
CASSLFGRVEQFF
TGTGCCAGCAGCTTATTTGGGCGGGTAGAGCAGTTCTTC
>.|TRBJ2-7|.|TRBV12-5
CASGAAYEQYF
TGTGCTAGTGGTGCCGCCTACGAGCAGTACTTC
>.|TRBJ2-1|.|TRBV4-2
CASSQDADIYNEQFF
TGTGCCAGCAGCCAAGATGCAGACATCTACAATGAGCAGTTCTTC
>.|TRBJ2-4|.|TRBV29-1
CSVMRIRGKNIQYF
TGCAGCGTCATGAGGATCCGGGGGAAAAACATTCAGTACTTC
>.|TRBJ1-2|.|TRBV28
CASSSLGTNYGYTF
TGTGCCAGCAGTTCTCTCGGAACAAACTATGGCTACACCTTC
>.|TRBJ2-1|.|TRBV11-2
CASSATIEQFF
TGTGCCAGCAGCGCGACTATTGAGCAGTTCTTC
>TRBD2|TRBJ2-1|.|TRBV29-1
CSVYLPGLAGARGSYNEQFF
TGCAGCGTCTACTTACCGGGACTAGCGGGAGCCCGGGGCTCCTACAATGAGCAGTTCTTC
>.|TRBJ2-7|.|TRBV6-5
CASSYNPGATKQYF
TGTGCCAGCAGTTACAACCCCGGTGCTACGAAGCAGTACTTC
>.|TRBJ1-4|.|TRBV30
CAWSLEGGEKLFF
TGTGCCTGGAGCCTGGAGGGAGGCGAAAAACTGTTTTTT
>.|TRBJ1-1|.|TRBV18
CASSPRDETEAFF
TGTGCCAGCTCACCTAGGGACGAAACTGAAGCTTTCTTT
>.|TRBJ2-5|few|TRBV4-3
CASSPGDQETQYF
TGCGCCAGCAGCCCGGGGGACCAAGAGACCCAGTACTTC
>.|TRBJ2-3|.|TRBV5-6
CASSFADTQYF
TGTGCCAGCAGCTTTGCAGATACGCAGTATTTT
>.|TRBJ2-3|.|TRBV30
CAWTLDNTDTQYF
TGTGCCTGGACTTTGGATAACACAGATACGCAGTATTTT
>.|TRBJ2-7|.|TRBV9
CASSPPSSYEQYF
TGTGCCAGCAGCCCCCCCTCCTCCTACGAGCAGTACTTC
>.|TRBJ2-3|.|TRBV11-2
CASSLVTDTQYF
TGTGCCAGCAGCTTAGTGACGGATACGCAGTATTTT